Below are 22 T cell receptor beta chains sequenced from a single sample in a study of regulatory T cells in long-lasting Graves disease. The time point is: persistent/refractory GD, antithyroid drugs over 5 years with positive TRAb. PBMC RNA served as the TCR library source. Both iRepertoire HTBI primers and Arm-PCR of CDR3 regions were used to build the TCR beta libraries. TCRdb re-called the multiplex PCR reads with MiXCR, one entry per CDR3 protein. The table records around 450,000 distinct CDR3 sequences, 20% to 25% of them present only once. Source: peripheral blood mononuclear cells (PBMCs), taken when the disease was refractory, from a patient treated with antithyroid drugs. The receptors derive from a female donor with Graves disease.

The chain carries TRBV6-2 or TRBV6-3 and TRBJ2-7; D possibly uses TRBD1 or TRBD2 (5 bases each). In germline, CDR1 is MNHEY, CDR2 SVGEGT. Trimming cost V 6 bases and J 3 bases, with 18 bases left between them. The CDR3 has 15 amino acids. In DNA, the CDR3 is TGTGCCAGCAGATCCAGGGTGAGGGGTCTCTACGAGCAGTACTTC. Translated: CASRSRVRGLYEQYF.

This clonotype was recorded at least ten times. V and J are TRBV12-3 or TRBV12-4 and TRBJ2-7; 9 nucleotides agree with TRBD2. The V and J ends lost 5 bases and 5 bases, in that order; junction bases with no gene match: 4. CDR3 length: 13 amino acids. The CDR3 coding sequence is TGTGCCAGCAGTCCACGACTAGCGGACGAGCAGTACTTC. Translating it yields CASSPRLADEQYF.

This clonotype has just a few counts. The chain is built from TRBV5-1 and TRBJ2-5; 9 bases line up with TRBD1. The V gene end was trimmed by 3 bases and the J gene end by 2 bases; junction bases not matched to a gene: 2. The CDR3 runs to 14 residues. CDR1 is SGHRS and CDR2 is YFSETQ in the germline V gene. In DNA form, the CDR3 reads TGCGCCAGCAGCTGGACAGGGGATCAAGAGACCCAGTACTTC. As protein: CASSWTGDQETQYF.

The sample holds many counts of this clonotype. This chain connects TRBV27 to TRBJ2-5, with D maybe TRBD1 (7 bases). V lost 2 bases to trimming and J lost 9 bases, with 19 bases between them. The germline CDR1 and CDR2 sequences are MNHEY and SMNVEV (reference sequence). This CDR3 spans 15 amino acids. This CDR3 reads CASSLLGQGGSAQYF. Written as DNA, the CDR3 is TGTGCCAGCAGTTTACTGGGCCAGGGGGGTTCGGCCCAGTACTTC.

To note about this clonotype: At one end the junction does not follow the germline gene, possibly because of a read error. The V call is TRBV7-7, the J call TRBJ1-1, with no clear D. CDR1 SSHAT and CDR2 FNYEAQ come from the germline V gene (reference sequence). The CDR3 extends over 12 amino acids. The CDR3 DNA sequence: TGTGCTAGCAGCTTAGATTTGACTGAAGCTTTCTTT. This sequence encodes CASSLDLTEAFF.

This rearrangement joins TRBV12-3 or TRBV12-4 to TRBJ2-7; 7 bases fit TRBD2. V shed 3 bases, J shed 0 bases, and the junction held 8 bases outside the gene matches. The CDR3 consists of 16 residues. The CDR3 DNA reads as TGTGCCAGCAGTTTGGGGGGGGGGGAGAGCTCCTACGAGCAGTACTTC. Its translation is CASSLGGGESSYEQYF.

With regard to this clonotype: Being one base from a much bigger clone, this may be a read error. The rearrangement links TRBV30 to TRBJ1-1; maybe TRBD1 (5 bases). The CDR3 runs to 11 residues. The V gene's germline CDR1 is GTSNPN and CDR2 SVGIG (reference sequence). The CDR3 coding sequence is TGTGCCTGGAGTCTTGGGACTGGGGCTTCCTTT. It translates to CAWSLGTGASF.

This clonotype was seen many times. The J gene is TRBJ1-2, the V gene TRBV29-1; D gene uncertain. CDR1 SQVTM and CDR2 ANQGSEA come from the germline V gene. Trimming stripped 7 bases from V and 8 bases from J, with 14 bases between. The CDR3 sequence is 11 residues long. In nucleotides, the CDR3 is TGCAGCGCTGCCCCCCCGGAGGGCTACACCTTC. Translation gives CSAAPPEGYTF.

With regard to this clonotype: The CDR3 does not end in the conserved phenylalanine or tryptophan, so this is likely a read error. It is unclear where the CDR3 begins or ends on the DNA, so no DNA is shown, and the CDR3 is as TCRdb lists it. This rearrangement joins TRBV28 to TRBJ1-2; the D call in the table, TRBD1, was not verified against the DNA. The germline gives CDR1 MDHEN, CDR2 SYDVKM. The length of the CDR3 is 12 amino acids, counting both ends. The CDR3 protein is CASSQRTGLSPL.

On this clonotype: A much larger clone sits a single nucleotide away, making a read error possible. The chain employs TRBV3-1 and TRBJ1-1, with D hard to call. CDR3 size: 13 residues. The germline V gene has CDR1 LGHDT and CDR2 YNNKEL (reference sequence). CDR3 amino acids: CASSQTANTEASF. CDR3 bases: TGTGCCAGCAGCCAAACGGCGAACACTGAAGCTTCCTTT.

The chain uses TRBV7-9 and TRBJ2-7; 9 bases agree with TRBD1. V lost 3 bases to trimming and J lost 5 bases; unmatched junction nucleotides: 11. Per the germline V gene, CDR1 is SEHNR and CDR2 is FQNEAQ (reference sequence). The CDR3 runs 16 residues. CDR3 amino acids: CASSLVTGGVWDEQYF. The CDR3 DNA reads TGTGCCAGCAGCTTGGTAACAGGGGGCGTTTGGGACGAGCAGTACTTC.

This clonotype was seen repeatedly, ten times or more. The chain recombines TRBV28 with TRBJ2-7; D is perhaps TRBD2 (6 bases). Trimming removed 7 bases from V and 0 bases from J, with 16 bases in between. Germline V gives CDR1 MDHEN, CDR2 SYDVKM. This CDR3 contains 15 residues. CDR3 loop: CASMGWGVTSYEQYF. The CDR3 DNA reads TGTGCCAGCATGGGCTGGGGGGTTACCTCCTACGAGCAGTACTTC.

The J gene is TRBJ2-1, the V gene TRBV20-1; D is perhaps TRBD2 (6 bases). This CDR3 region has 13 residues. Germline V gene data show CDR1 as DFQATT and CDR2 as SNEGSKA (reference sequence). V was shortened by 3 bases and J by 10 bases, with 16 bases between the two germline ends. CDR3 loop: CSASGVGAGEQFF. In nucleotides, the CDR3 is TGCAGTGCTAGCGGGGTAGGGGCGGGAGAGCAGTTCTTC.

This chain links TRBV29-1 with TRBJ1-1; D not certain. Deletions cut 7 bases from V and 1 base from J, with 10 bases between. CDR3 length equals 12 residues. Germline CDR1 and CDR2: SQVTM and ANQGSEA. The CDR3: CSAGFWNTEAFF. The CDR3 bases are TGCAGCGCTGGATTCTGGAACACTGAAGCTTTCTTT.

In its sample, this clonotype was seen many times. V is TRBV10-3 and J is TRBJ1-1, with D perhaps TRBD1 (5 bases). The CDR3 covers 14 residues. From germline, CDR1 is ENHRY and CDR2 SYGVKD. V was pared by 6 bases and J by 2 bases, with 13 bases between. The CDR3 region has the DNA TGTGCCATCAGACCACCGGGGCCAAACACTGAAGCTTTCTTT. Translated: CAIRPPGPNTEAFF.

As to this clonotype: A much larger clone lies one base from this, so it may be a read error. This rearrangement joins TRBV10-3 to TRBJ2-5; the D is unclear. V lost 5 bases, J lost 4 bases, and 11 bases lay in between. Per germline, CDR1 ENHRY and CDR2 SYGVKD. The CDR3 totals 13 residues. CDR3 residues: CAISLGRRETQYF. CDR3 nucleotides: TGTGCCATCAGTCTCGGCCGGCGAGAGACCCAGTACTTC.

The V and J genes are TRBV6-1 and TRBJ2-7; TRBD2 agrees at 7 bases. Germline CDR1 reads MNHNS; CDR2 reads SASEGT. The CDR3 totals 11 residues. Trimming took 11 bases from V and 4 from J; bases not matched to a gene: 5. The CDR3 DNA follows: TGTGCCGGCGGCGGGAGATACGAGCAGTACTTC. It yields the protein CAGGGRYEQYF.

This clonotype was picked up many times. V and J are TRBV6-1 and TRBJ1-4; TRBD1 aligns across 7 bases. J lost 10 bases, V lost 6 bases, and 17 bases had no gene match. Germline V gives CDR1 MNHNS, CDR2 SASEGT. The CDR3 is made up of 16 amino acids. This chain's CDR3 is CASRLGTALGGGKLFF. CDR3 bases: TGTGCCAGCAGACTCGGGACAGCACTCGGGGGAGGAAAACTGTTTTTT.

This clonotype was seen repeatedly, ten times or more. The CDR3: CASSEWAGRERAEAFF. In DNA form, the CDR3 reads TGTGCCAGCAGTGAATGGGCAGGACGGGAGAGGGCTGAAGCTTTCTTT. The chain combines TRBV6-1 with TRBJ1-1; D gene unclear. Per the germline V gene, CDR1 is MNHNS and CDR2 is SASEGT. The CDR3 is 16 residues long. Trimming took off 2 bases at V and 6 bases at J, with 19 bases between the two ends.

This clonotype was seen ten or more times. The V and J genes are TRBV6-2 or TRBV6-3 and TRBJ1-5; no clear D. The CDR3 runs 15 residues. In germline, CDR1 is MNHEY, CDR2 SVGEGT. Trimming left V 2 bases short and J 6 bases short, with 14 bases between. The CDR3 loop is CASSYASRIPQPQHF. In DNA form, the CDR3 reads TGTGCCAGCAGTTACGCTTCCAGGATTCCTCAGCCCCAGCATTTT.

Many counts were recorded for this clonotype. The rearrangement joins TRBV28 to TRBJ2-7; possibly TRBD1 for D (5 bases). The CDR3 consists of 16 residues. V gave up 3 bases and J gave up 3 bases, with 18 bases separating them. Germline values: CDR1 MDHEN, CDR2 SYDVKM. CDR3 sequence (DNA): TGTGCCAGCAGTTTCCGTCTCTGGGGCTCCAACTACGAGCAGTACTTC. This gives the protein CASSFRLWGSNYEQYF.

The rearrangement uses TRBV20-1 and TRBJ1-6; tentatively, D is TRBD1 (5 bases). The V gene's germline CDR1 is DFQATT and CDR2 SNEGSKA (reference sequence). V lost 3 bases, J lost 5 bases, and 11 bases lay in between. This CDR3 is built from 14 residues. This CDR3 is CSARSGTHNSPLHF. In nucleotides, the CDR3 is TGCAGTGCTAGGTCGGGGACCCATAATTCACCCCTCCACTTT.